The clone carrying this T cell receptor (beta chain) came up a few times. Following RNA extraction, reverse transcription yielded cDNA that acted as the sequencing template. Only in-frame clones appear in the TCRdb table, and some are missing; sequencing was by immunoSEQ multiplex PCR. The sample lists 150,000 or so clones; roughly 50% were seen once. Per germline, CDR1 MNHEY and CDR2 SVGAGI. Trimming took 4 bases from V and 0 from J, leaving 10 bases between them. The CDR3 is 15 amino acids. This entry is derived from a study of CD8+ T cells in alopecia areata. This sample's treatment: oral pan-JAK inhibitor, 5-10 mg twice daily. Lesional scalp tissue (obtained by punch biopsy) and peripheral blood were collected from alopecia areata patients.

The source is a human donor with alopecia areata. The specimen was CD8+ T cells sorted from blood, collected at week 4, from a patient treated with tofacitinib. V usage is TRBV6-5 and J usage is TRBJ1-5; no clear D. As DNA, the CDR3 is TGTGCCAGCAGTTCCGACGGATATAGCAATCAGCCCCAGCATTTT. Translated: CASSSDGYSNQPQHF.